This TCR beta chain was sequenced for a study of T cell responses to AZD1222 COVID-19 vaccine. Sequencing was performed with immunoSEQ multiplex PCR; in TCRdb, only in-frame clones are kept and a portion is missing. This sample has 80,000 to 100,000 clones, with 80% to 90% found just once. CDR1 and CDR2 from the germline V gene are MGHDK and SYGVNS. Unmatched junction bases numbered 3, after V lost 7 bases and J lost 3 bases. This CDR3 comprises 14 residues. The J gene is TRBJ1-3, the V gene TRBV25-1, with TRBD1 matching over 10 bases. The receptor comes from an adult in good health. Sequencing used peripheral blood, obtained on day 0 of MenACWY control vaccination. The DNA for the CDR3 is TGTGCCAGCACGGGACAGGGGTTTGGAAACACCATATATTTT. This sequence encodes CASTGQGFGNTIYF.